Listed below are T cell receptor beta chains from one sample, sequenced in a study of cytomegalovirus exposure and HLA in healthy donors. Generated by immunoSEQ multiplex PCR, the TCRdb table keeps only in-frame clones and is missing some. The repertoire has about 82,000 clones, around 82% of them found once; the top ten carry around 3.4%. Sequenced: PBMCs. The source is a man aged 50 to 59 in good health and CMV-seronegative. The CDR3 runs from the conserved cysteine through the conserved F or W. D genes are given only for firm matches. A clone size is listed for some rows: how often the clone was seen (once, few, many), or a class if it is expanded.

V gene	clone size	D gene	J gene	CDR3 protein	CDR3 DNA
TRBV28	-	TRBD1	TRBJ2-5	CASSSTGTGKKETQYF	TGTGCCAGCAGTTCCACCGGGACAGGGAAAAAAGAGACCCAGTACTTC
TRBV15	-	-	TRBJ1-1	CATSRDRRVTEAFF	TGTGCCACCAGCAGAGATCGCAGGGTAACTGAAGCTTTCTTT
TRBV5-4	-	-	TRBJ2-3	CASSLVFGGGGGDTQYF	TGTGCCAGCAGCTTGGTTTTTGGGGGGGGCGGTGGAGATACGCAGTATTTT
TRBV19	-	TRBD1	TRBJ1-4	CASSIGQGGEKLFF	TGTGCCAGTAGTATTGGACAGGGGGGTGAAAAACTGTTTTTT
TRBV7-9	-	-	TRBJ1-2	CSSSRQDAGYTF	TGTTCCAGCAGCAGACAGGATGCTGGCTACACCTTC
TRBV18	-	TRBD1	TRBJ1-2	CASSPSDRDFGYTF	TGTGCCAGCTCACCATCGGACAGGGACTTTGGCTACACCTTC
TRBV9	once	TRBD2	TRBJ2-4	CASSAGTSAFRNIQYF	TGTGCCAGCAGCGCCGGGACTAGCGCCTTTAGGAACATTCAGTACTTC
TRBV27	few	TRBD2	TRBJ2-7	CASSFRGGGSGSSPGYEQYF	TGTGCCAGCAGTTTTCGTGGGGGGGGGAGCGGTTCTTCACCAGGGTACGAGCAGTACTTC
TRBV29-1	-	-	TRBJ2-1	CSVSGRASNEQFF	TGCAGCGTTTCCGGTCGCGCGTCCAATGAGCAGTTCTTC
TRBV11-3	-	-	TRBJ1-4	CASSLDSGVNEKLFF	TGTGCCAGCAGCTTAGACTCGGGAGTCAATGAAAAACTGTTTTTT
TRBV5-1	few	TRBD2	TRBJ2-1	CASSLAGGGNEQFF	TGCGCCAGCAGCTTGGCGGGGGGTGGCAATGAGCAGTTCTTC
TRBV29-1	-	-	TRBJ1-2	CSVERGIYGYTF	TGCAGCGTTGAAAGGGGAATCTATGGCTACACCTTC
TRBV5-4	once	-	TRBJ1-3	CASSFGQLSSGNTIYF	TGTGCCAGCAGCTTCGGACAGCTGAGCTCTGGAAACACCATATATTTT
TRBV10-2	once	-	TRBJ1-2	CASSDVGGAVYGYTF	TGCGCCAGCAGTGATGTCGGTGGGGCTGTCTATGGCTACACCTTC
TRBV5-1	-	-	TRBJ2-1	CASSLATMSSYNEQFF	TGCGCCAGCAGCTTGGCCACGATGAGCTCCTACAATGAGCAGTTCTTC
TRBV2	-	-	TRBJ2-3	CASSGLPSDTQYF	TGTGCCAGCAGTGGCCTACCGTCAGATACGCAGTATTTT
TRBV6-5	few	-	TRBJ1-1	CASRVATGLGTEAFF	TGTGCCAGCAGAGTAGCGACAGGCTTGGGCACTGAAGCTTTCTTT
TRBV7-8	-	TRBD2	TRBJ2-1	CASSLLGGGAGEQFF	TGTGCCAGCAGCTTATTGGGCGGGGGGGCCGGTGAGCAGTTCTTC
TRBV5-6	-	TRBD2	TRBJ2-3	CASSSLGLAGSTDTQYF	TGTGCCAGCAGCTCACTGGGACTAGCGGGGTCCACAGATACGCAGTATTTT
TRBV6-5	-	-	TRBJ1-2	CASSPSTLVNYGYTF	TGTGCCAGCAGTCCCTCAACTCTCGTTAACTATGGCTACACCTTC
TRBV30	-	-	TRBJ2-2	CAWAGGGLLSNTGELFF	TGTGCCTGGGCAGGCGGGGGCCTACTCTCGAACACCGGGGAGCTGTTTTTT
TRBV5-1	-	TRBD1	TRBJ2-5	CASRGQGLGQETQYF	TGCGCCAGCAGGGGACAGGGGTTGGGACAAGAGACCCAGTACTTC
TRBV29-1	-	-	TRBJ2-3	CSVVGRKSTDTQYF	TGCAGCGTTGTGGGCAGGAAAAGCACAGATACGCAGTATTTT
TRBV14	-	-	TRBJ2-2	CASSPTDRLNTGELFF	TGTGCCAGCAGCCCCACGGACAGACTGAACACCGGGGAGCTGTTTTTT
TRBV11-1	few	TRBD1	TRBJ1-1	CASSHRGTEAFF	TGTGCCAGCAGCCACAGGGGGACTGAAGCTTTCTTT
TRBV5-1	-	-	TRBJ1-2	CASSPGQLINYGYTF	TGCGCCAGCAGCCCTGGACAGCTCATAAACTATGGCTACACCTTC
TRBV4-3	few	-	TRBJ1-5	CASSPRATGNQPQHF	TGCGCCAGCAGCCCGAGGGCTACTGGCAATCAGCCCCAGCATTTT
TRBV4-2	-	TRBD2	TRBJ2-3	CASSQERGGAGDTQYF	TGTGCCAGCAGCCAGGAACGCGGGGGGGCCGGGGATACGCAGTATTTT
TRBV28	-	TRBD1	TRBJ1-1	CATLDRVRTEAFF	TGTGCCACCTTAGACAGGGTGCGGACTGAAGCTTTCTTT
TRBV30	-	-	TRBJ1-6	CAWSSREGSSPLHF	TGTGCCTGGAGTTCTCGGGAAGGGAGTTCACCCCTCCACTTT
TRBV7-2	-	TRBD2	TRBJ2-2	CASSSPGTSGGGHTGELFF	TGTGCCAGCAGCTCCCCCGGGACTAGCGGGGGCGGGCACACCGGGGAGCTGTTTTTT
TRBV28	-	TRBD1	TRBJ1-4	CASSLATGVNEKLFF	TGTGCCAGCAGTTTAGCCACAGGGGTTAATGAAAAACTGTTTTTT
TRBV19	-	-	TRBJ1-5	CASSIGGGSNQPQHF	TGTGCCAGTAGTATAGGGGGAGGTAGCAATCAGCCCCAGCATTTT
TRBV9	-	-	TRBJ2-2	CASSPTLANTGELFF	TGTGCCAGCAGCCCCACCCTAGCGAACACCGGGGAGCTGTTTTTT
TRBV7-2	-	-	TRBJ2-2	CASSPGYIRELFF	TGTGCCAGCAGCCCCGGTTATATCCGGGAGCTGTTTTTT
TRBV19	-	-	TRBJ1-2	CASSRQENYGYTF	TGTGCCAGTAGTAGACAGGAAAACTATGGCTACACCTTC
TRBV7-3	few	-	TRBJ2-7	CASSLGGLNYEQYF	TGTGCCAGCAGCTTAGGCGGGCTAAATTACGAGCAGTACTTC
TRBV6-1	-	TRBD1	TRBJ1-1	CASSDRGRSEAFF	TGTGCCAGCAGTGACAGGGGGAGAAGTGAAGCTTTCTTT
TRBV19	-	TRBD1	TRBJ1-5	CASSIFGTGGQPQHF	TGTGCCAGTAGTATCTTTGGTACAGGGGGTCAGCCCCAGCATTTT
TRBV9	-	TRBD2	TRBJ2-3	CASSVGTSRTDTQYF	TGTGCCAGCAGCGTTGGGACTAGTCGGACAGATACGCAGTATTTT
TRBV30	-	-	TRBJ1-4	CAWSASLTKGIGEKLFF	TGTGCCTGGAGCGCCTCCCTCACTAAGGGGATTGGGGAAAAACTGTTTTTT
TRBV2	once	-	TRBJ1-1	CASTQRNTEAFF	TGTGCCAGCACACAGAGAAACACTGAAGCTTTCTTT
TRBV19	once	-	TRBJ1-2	CASSPSGLYGYTF	TGTGCCAGTAGTCCGAGCGGGCTCTATGGCTACACCTTC
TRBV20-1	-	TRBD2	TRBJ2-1	CSAQPLAGQFF	TGCAGTGCCCAACCTCTAGCGGGTCAGTTCTTC
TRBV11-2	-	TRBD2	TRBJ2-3	CASSFSGGYTDTQYF	TGTGCCAGCAGCTTTAGCGGGGGGTACACAGATACGCAGTATTTT
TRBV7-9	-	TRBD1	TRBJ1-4	CASSVQGFGNEKLFF	TGTGCCAGCAGCGTACAGGGGTTCGGTAATGAAAAACTGTTTTTT
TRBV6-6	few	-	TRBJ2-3	CASRQLGEGTDTQYF	TGTGCCAGCAGACAGCTAGGGGAGGGCACAGATACGCAGTATTTT
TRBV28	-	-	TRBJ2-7	CASRRQGSSYEQYF	TGTGCCAGCCGTAGGCAGGGGAGCTCCTACGAGCAGTACTTC
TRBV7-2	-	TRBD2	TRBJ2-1	CASSLTSGGPGEQFF	TGTGCCAGCAGCTTGACTAGCGGGGGGCCGGGTGAGCAGTTCTTC
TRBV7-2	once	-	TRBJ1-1	CASSLSGNTEAFF	TGTGCCAGCAGCTTAAGCGGTAACACTGAAGCTTTCTTT
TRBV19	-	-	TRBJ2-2	CASSIGDTETGELFF	TGTGCCAGTAGTATAGGCGACACCGAAACCGGGGAGCTGTTTTTT
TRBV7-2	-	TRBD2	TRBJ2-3	CASSLEASGGSTDTQYF	TGTGCCAGCAGCTTAGAGGCTAGCGGGGGGAGCACAGATACGCAGTATTTT
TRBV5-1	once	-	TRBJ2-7	CASSPLAGPLSYEQYF	TGCGCCAGCAGCCCCTTGGCGGGGCCCCTTTCCTACGAGCAGTACTTC
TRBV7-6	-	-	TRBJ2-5	CASSIRPIFMVTSRGETQYF	TGTGCCAGCAGCATACGCCCTATATTCATGGTGACTAGCAGGGGAGAGACCCAGTACTTC
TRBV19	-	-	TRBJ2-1	CASSPRGYNEQFF	TGTGCCAGTAGTCCCCGGGGGTACAATGAGCAGTTCTTC
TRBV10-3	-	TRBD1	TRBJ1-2	CAISGGQGAFYGYTF	TGTGCCATCAGTGGGGGCCAGGGGGCGTTCTATGGCTACACCTTC
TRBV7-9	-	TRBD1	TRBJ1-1	CASSSPDRDTEAFF	TGTGCCAGCAGCAGTCCCGACAGGGACACTGAAGCTTTCTTT
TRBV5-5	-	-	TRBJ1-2	CASSLALSRPMYTF	TGTGCCAGCAGCTTGGCCTTGTCGCGGCCGATGTACACCTTC
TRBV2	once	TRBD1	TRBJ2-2	CASSRQGRNTGELFF	TGTGCCAGCAGTAGACAGGGGAGAAACACCGGGGAGCTGTTTTTT